The 27 T cell receptor beta chains below all came from one sample that was sequenced in a study of blood T cell repertoires in COVID-19. TCRdb's table, derived via immunoSEQ multiplex PCR, lists solely in-frame clones and lacks some. The repertoire includes under 50,000 clones, around nine tenths of them detected once, and 30% to 35% sits in the top ten. Sequencing used peripheral blood. Receptors originate from a man in his 70s with active COVID-19.

The CDR3: CASSRLAVYNEQFF. CDR3 coding DNA: TGTGCCAGCAGTCGACTAGCGGTGTACAATGAGCAGTTCTTC. This chain joins TRBV6-5 and TRBJ2-1; 9 nucleotides match TRBD2. The CDR3 consists of 14 residues. From germline, CDR1 is MNHEY and CDR2 SVGAGI. The V gene end was trimmed by 5 bases and the J gene end by 4 bases; junction bases not matched to a gene: 3.

The chain has TRBV28 and TRBJ2-7, with 10 bases aligning to TRBD1. Losses at the gene ends were 6 bases for V and 3 bases for J; bases not matched to a gene: 8. Germline loops: CDR1 MDHEN, CDR2 SYDVKM. The CDR3 is 15 amino acids. The CDR3 spells CASRGTGVHFYEQYF. CDR3 in DNA: TGTGCCAGCAGGGGGACAGGGGTCCATTTCTACGAGCAGTACTTC.

The CDR3 sequence: CASSETSGSISYEQYF. The CDR3 region has the DNA TGTGCCAGCAGTGAGACTAGCGGGAGTATCTCCTACGAGCAGTACTTC. The V gene is TRBV2, the J gene TRBJ2-7, with TRBD2 matching 12 bases. Germline trimming cut 3 bases from V and 0 bases from J; bases unmatched to any gene: 3. The V gene's germline CDR1 is SNHLY and CDR2 FYNNEI. The CDR3 contains 16 residues.

This clone has only one observation. CDR3 DNA: TGTGCCAGCAGTGACAGGGGTACTGGCTACACCTTC. Translating gives CASSDRGTGYTF. The chain combines TRBV28 with TRBJ1-2; TRBD1 matches at 8 bases. The trim removed 5 bases at V and 7 bases at J, leaving 3 bases unmatched. Germline CDR1 is MDHEN and CDR2 is SYDVKM. The CDR3 has 12 residues.

The chain has TRBV18 and TRBJ2-2; D possibly corresponds to TRBD1 (5 bases). CDR1 and CDR2 (germline): KGHSH, LQKENI. The CDR3 runs 15 residues. Trimming shortened V by 4 bases and J by 4 bases, and 13 bases separated the two germline ends. The CDR3 DNA reads TGTGCCAGCTCACATCCAGGGTCTAGCACCGGGGAGCTGTTTTTT. Translation: CASSHPGSSTGELFF.

The chain has TRBV6-5 and TRBJ1-2; 9 nucleotides align to TRBD1. Germline assignment: CDR1 MNHEY and CDR2 SVGAGI. Trimming took 6 bases from V and 5 from J; bases not matched to a gene: 10. The CDR3 sequence is 15 residues long. The CDR3: CASRETGGGLYGYTF. DNA of the CDR3: TGTGCCAGCAGGGAGACAGGGGGGGGGCTTTATGGCTACACCTTC.

On this clone: The same CDR3 is also encoded by other DNA sequences in this sample. The chain couples TRBV2 to TRBJ2-7, with TRBD1 matching 7 bases. The V gene end was trimmed by 7 bases and the J gene end by 7 bases; junction bases not matched to a gene: 10. The CDR3 consists of 13 residues. Per germline, CDR1 SNHLY and CDR2 FYNNEI. The CDR3 protein is CASIRDRLYEQYF. The CDR3 DNA sequence: TGTGCCAGCATTAGGGACAGACTCTATGAGCAGTACTTC.

This clone showed up just a few times. The chain couples TRBV29-1 to TRBJ1-6; TRBD1 is a possible D gene (5 bases). Looked up from germline, CDR1 is SQVTM and CDR2 is ANQGSEA. Trimming stripped 5 bases from V and 7 bases from J, with 12 bases between. The CDR3 runs 13 residues. The CDR3 here is CSVRGEANSPLHF. The CDR3 coding sequence is TGCAGCGTTCGAGGGGAGGCGAATTCACCCCTCCACTTT.

The chain combines TRBV19 with TRBJ2-1; no clear D gene. The CDR3 extends over 15 amino acids. Trimming stripped 5 bases from V and 0 bases from J, with 11 bases between. Germline V lookup: CDR1 LNHDA, CDR2 SQIVND (reference sequence). The CDR3 sequence: CASSDTVSSYNEQFF. In nucleotides, the CDR3 is TGTGCCAGTAGTGATACAGTGAGCTCCTACAATGAGCAGTTCTTC.

The chain combines TRBV7-3 with TRBJ2-2; 10 bases are a match to TRBD2. This CDR3 has 18 amino acids. Germline lookup yields CDR1 SGHTA and CDR2 FQGTGA. V lost 2 bases, J lost 0 bases, and 6 bases stayed unmatched. In DNA form, the CDR3 reads TGTGCCAGCAGCTTACGGCCACTAGCGGGGACGAACACCGGGGAGCTGTTTTTT. Encoded protein: CASSLRPLAGTNTGELFF.

This clone was seen more than once but under ten times. The V and J genes are TRBV27 and TRBJ2-7, with 8 positions matching TRBD1. CDR3 length: 15 amino acids. Germline loops: CDR1 MNHEY, CDR2 SMNVEV (reference sequence). V lost 1 base, J lost 4 bases, and 6 bases stayed unmatched. Here the CDR3 reads CASSLWAGGLYEQYF. CDR3 nucleotide sequence: TGTGCCAGCAGTTTATGGGCAGGGGGCTTGTACGAGCAGTACTTC.

The chain employs TRBV27 and TRBJ1-1; 8 nucleotides line up with TRBD1. This CDR3 comprises 13 residues. Per the germline V gene, CDR1 is MNHEY and CDR2 is SMNVEV (reference sequence). Losses at the gene ends were 6 bases for V and 3 bases for J; bases not matched to a gene: 3. The CDR3 nucleotides are TGTGCCAGCAGCGAGGACAGGGACACTGAAGCTTTCTTT. Translating it yields CASSEDRDTEAFF.

The CDR3 nucleotides are TGTGCCAGCAGCTTCGCTAGCGGGGGCACAGATACGCAGTATTTT. It is translated as CASSFASGGTDTQYF. The V call is TRBV7-2, the J call TRBJ2-3, with 9 bases matching TRBD2. Trimming cost V 3 bases and J 1 base; bases outside gene matches: 2. CDR1 and CDR2 (germline): SGHTA, FQGNSA. There are 15 residues in the CDR3.

This clone was seen only a few times. This chain connects TRBV12-2 to TRBJ2-7; the table names TRBD1, a call not compared with the DNA. TRBV12-2 is labeled a pseudogene. The CDR3 is 15 amino acids. The CDR3 DNA sequence: TGTGCAAGTCGCTCCCGGACAGCCCCGCGGGACGAGCAGTACTTC. It is translated as CASRSRTAPRDEQYF.

This clone was counted between two and nine times. The gene calls are TRBV7-9 and TRBJ1-6; no definite D call. The CDR3 spans 13 residues. Germline V CDR1 and CDR2: SEHNR, FQNEAQ (reference sequence). The V gene lost 5 bases and the J gene lost 7 bases, with 9 bases spanning the gap. Written as DNA, the CDR3 is TGTGCCAGCAGCCCCTCGCGAAATTCACCCCTCCACTTT. This encodes CASSPSRNSPLHF.

This chain connects TRBV29-1 to TRBJ2-2, with 7 nucleotides matching TRBD2. Unmatched junction bases numbered 11, after V lost 5 bases and J lost 5 bases. The CDR3 length is 15 residues. In germline, CDR1 is SQVTM, CDR2 ANQGSEA. CDR3 DNA: TGCAGCGTTTTTGGAGCCCCAGCGGGGACCGGGGAGCTGTTTTTT. Residues: CSVFGAPAGTGELFF.

This chain uses TRBV18 with TRBJ2-5, with a tentative D call TRBD1 (5 bases). This CDR3 is 13 amino acids long. Germline CDR1 is KGHSH and CDR2 is LQKENI. Trimming took 3 bases from V and 4 from J, leaving 9 bases between them. This CDR3 is CASSPQQGETQYF. The CDR3 region has the DNA TGTGCCAGCTCACCTCAGCAGGGAGAGACCCAGTACTTC.

This clone was counted a few times. The chain carries TRBV28 and TRBJ2-7, with D hard to call. CDR1 is MDHEN, CDR2 SYDVKM, per germline. With 8 bases removed from V and 5 bases from J, the gap between germline ends came to 7 bases. This CDR3 has 10 residues. The CDR3 region is CASGAHEQYF. In nucleotides, the CDR3 is TGTGCCAGCGGAGCCCACGAGCAGTACTTC.

This clone was detected only a few times. The V call is TRBV28, the J call TRBJ2-7; 9 positions match TRBD2. Germline lookup yields CDR1 MDHEN and CDR2 SYDVKM. With 2 bases clipped from V and 3 bases from J, the junction kept 5 bases outside the gene matches. The CDR3 has 15 residues. The CDR3: CASSLAVSGSYEQYF. The CDR3 region has the DNA TGTGCCAGCAGTTTAGCGGTTAGCGGGAGCTACGAGCAGTACTTC.

The genes are TRBV7-8 and TRBJ1-6, with 7 bases fitting TRBD1. The V gene end was trimmed by 5 bases and the J gene end by 8 bases; junction bases not matched to a gene: 6. The CDR3 runs 14 residues. Germline V gene lookup returns CDR1 SGHVS and CDR2 FQNEAQ. The CDR3 protein is CASSATGDDSPLHF. The CDR3 DNA follows: TGTGCCAGCAGCGCCACAGGGGACGATTCACCCCTCCACTTT.

The V call is TRBV19, the J call TRBJ1-3, with D unclear. V lost 3 bases and J lost 2, with 8 bases in between. The CDR3 covers 14 residues. CDR1 and CDR2 from the germline V gene are LNHDA and SQIVND (reference sequence). In DNA, the CDR3 is TGTGCCAGTAGTATGCGGGTGACTGGAAACACCATATATTTT. Residues: CASSMRVTGNTIYF.

The rearrangement links TRBV21-1 to TRBJ2-1; TRBD2, as called in the table, went unchecked against the DNA. TRBV21-1 is termed a pseudogene. This CDR3 has 17 residues. CDR3 sequence reads: CASRLWTSGVPHNEQFF. In nucleotides, the CDR3 is TGTGCCAGCAGACTATGGACTAGCGGGGTCCCTCACAATGAGCAGTTCTTC.

CDR3 nucleotide sequence: TGTGCCAGCAGCTGGACAGGGAGTAGCAATGAGCAGTTCTTC. This gives the protein CASSWTGSSNEQFF. The chain employs TRBV6-4 and TRBJ2-1; 8 nucleotides agree with TRBD1. V lost 6 bases to trimming and J lost 6 bases; unmatched junction nucleotides: 7. The length of the CDR3 is 14 residues. Germline lookup yields CDR1 MRHNA and CDR2 SNTAGT.

The V gene is TRBV30, the J gene TRBJ1-5; maybe TRBD1 (5 bases). The CDR3 extends over 13 amino acids. The V end lost 0 bases, the J end lost 4 bases, and 7 bases lay between the germline ends. Germline values: CDR1 GTSNPN, CDR2 SVGIG (reference sequence). The CDR3 loop reads CAWSVGANQPQHF. CDR3 nucleotide sequence: TGTGCCTGGAGTGTAGGGGCGAATCAGCCCCAGCATTTT. Together with reference TRBV30 and TRBJ1-5, the CDR3 gives the full variable domain: SQTIHQWPATLVQPVGSPLSLECTVEGTSNPNLYWYRQAAGRGLQLLFYSVGIGQISSEVPQNLSASRPQDRQFILSSKKLLLSDSGFYLCAWSVGANQPQHFGDGTRLSIL.

The gene calls are TRBV7-9 and TRBJ2-1; D possibly uses TRBD1 or TRBD2 (10 bases each). Germline CDR1 SEHNR, CDR2 FQNEAQ (reference sequence). The V end was cut by 6 bases, the J end by 4 bases, with 25 bases between. The CDR3 is 18 amino acids. In DNA, the CDR3 is TGTGCCAGCAGACCCGGGACAGGGGTACTAGCGGGGTACAATGAGCAGTTCTTC. As protein: CASRPGTGVLAGYNEQFF.

The chain has TRBV4-1 and TRBJ2-2; 10 positions match TRBD1. Per germline, CDR1 MGHRA and CDR2 YSYEKL. V trimming: 2 bases; J trimming: 3 bases; junction bases outside the gene matches: 6. CDR3 length: 17 residues. In nucleotides, the CDR3 is TGCGCCAGCAGCCAACCCCCGGGACAGGGGTACACCGGGGAGCTGTTTTTT. Residues: CASSQPPGQGYTGELFF.

This clone appeared once. V gene TRBV6-4 combines with J gene TRBJ1-1; D is perhaps TRBD1 (6 bases). V lost 6 bases, J lost 0 bases, and 8 bases lay in between. The CDR3 loop spans 13 amino acids. Germline lookup yields CDR1 MRHNA and CDR2 SNTAGT. In DNA, the CDR3 is TGTGCCAGCAGGGGGGGGCTGAACACTGAAGCTTTCTTT. It encodes CASRGGLNTEAFF.